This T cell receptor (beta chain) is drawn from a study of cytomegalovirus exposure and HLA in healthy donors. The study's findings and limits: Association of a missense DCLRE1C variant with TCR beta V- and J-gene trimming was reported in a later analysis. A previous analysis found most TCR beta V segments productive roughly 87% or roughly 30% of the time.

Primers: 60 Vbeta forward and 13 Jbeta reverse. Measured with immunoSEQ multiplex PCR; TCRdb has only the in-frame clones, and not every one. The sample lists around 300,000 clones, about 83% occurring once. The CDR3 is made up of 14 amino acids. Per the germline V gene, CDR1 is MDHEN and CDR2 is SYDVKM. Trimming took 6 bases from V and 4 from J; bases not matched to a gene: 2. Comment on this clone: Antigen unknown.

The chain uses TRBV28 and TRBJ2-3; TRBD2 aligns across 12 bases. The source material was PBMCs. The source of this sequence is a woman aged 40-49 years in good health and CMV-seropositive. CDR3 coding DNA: TGTGCCAGCAGCCGACTAGCGGGAGCAGATACGCAGTATTTT. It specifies CASSRLAGADTQYF.